The entry below describes one TCR beta chain. Its cognate antigen has yet to be identified. Base qualities are missing; no much larger clone stands one base away. The donors were healthy, HIV-negative adults with no recently reported acute infections or vaccinations. Only Caucasian adults living in Nashville, Tennessee, USA were represented among the donors. For unsorted samples, about 90 million PBMCs were counted, and genomic DNA was extracted using the QIAamp DNA Blood Mini kit. Blood was obtained by leukapheresis, after which PBMCs were separated by Ficoll-Histopaque density gradient centrifugation and cryopreserved in liquid nitrogen vapor phase. Spanning cysteine to phenylalanine, the CDR3 consists of 12 amino acids. The kept DNA is CDR3 alone, 36 bases in frame from the first base. Sequences MNHNS (CDR1) and SASEGT (CDR2) are obtained from the germline V gene. These data originate in a study of shared clonotypes between healthy human individuals (dated by TCRdb to the early 2020s). As for the study more broadly: A couple of women and three men aged 18 to 49 years were included in the cohort. The study deeply sequenced blood TCR repertoires of five healthy adults to estimate repertoire size and the extent of clonotype sharing between individuals. To increase sequencing depth and limit assay-specific biases, different laboratories used diverse techniques to prepare libraries and sequence TCR repertoires. Between about 0.94 and 8.9 billion PBMCs per donor were obtained by leukapheresis. Results the study describes overall, beyond this receptor: Because the study included only a small number of donors, the genetic and exposure-history diversity represented was limited. Based on pairwise subsampling, the degree of clonotype sharing among donors was expected to be affected by sequencing depth. Sampling was limited to blood, and TCR repertoires in tissue likely differ from TCR repertoires in blood.

Using the deep immunoSEQ assay, TCR CDR3 regions were amplified from genomic DNA by multiplex PCR. For each cell subset, the extracted genomic DNA was distributed evenly across all wells of several immunoSEQ 96-well plates, and each plate served as one replicate. Each replicate PCR for unsorted PBMC received roughly 300 ng genomic DNA, equal to around 30,000 T cell genomes. Genomic DNA from unsorted PBMC was sequenced over ten immunoSEQ deep assay plates. The purified libraries were quantified using a Qubit 3.0 fluorometer, sized with a Bioanalyzer 2100, and then quantified again using the KAPA Library Quantification kit. Every immunoSEQ 96-well plate was sequenced on a dedicated single-read 150-cycle Illumina NextSeq 550 flow cell. Per the authors' processing: Because only junctional sequences without quality scores were contained in the immunoSEQ output, filtering matching that applied to full-length reads could not be performed. To assign V/J genes and CDR3, sequences were annotated against IMGT germline references using PyIR, a Python wrapper for IgBLAST v1.9. Reads with weak V/J assignments (E-value above 1e-6), missing CDR3, stop codons, out-of-frame junctions, or ambiguous translated residues were removed. V3J clonotypes were defined as sequences sharing the same inferred V gene, J gene, and CDR3 amino acid sequence. Percentage overlap between repertoires was calculated by dividing the number of shared unique clonotypes by the size of the smaller repertoire. Repertoire richness was assessed with RTK rarefaction, the Chao1 estimator, and Recon v2.1 estimates of unobserved clonotypes. Here the immuneACCESS table is served through TCRdb, limited to in-frame sequences with V and J called. Missing clones are a known gap in these copies; in checked studies unresolved V genes cover under half, and the rest lacks a known reason. V, J and clone size are those of that table, while D and trimming were read from the DNA. The sample has some 480,000 clones on record, roughly 78% of them singletons. The leading ten clones occupy 10% to 15% of the sample.

The material sequenced was PBMCs. The sequence links TRBV6-1 to TRBJ2-5; the D region possibly corresponds to TRBD2 (6 bases align). Judging by the DNA end, TRBJ2-7 fits better; the J call may be wrong. The source of this sequence is a woman in her forties in good health. Some clones in this sample may be carry-over from other donors' samples. The sequenced DNA is TGTGCCACGGGCGCGGACTACTACGAGCAGTACTTC. It translates to CATGADYYEQYF.